The 2 T cell receptor beta chains presented below share a single source sample, sequenced in a study of early T cells in non-severe SARS-CoV-2 infection. TCRdb called the 5' RACE reads again in MiXCR, with one record for every CDR3 protein. The top ten hold more than 9% of the sample, which has 10,000 to 12,000 distinct CDR3 sequences, around 4.9% seen once. The sequenced sample was whole blood. The origin of the receptors is an adult who was a healthcare worker with PCR-confirmed SARS-CoV-2 infection or an uninfected control (not recorded which).

There are many counts of this clonotype. The chain couples TRBV4-1 to TRBJ1-2; 8 bases are a match to TRBD1. Germline lookup yields CDR1 MGHRA and CDR2 YSYEKL. J was trimmed by 4 bases and V by 4 bases; bases with no gene match: 5. CDR3 length: 14 amino acids. CDR3 region: CASSLDRVSYGYTF. Written as DNA, the CDR3 is TGCGCCAGCAGCCTGGACAGGGTGAGCTATGGCTACACCTTC.

By share of the sample, this clonotype is medium-sized (0.01 to 0.1%). V is TRBV20-1 and J is TRBJ1-1, with 7 bases matching TRBD1. Germline V gene sequence: CDR1 DFQATT, CDR2 SNEGSKA (reference sequence). The CDR3 is 14 residues long. V gave up 5 bases and J gave up 2 bases; unmatched junction bases: 8. The CDR3 DNA reads as TGCAGTGCTCCCCGGACAGGAGTTAACACTGAAGCTTTCTTT. Its translation: CSAPRTGVNTEAFF.